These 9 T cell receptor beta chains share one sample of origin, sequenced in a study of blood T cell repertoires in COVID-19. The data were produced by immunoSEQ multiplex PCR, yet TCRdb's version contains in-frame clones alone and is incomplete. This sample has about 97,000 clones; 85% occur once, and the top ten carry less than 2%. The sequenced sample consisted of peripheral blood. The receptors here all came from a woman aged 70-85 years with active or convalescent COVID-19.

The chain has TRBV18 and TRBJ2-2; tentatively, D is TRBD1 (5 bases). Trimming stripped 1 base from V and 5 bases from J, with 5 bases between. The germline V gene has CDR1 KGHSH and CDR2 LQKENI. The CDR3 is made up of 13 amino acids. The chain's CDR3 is CASSPQGTGELFF. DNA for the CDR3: TGTGCCAGCTCACCACAGGGGACCGGGGAGCTGTTTTTT.

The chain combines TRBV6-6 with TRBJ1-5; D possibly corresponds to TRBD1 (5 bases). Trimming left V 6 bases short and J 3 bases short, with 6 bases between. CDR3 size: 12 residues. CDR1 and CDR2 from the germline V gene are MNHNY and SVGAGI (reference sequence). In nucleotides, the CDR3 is TGTGCCAGCAGGACAGACAATCAGCCCCAGCATTTT. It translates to CASRTDNQPQHF.

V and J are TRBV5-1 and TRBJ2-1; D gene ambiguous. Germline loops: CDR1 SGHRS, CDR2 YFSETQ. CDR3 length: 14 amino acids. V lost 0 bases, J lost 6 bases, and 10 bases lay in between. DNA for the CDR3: TGCGCCAGCAGCTTGGGGCAGTTAACCAATGAGCAGTTCTTC. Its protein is CASSLGQLTNEQFF.

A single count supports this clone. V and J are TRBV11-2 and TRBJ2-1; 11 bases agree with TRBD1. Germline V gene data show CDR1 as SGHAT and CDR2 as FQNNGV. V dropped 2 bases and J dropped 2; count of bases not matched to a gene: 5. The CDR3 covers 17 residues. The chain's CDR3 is CASSLPADRGPYNEQFF. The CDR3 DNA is TGTGCCAGCAGCTTACCGGCGGACAGGGGGCCCTACAATGAGCAGTTCTTC.

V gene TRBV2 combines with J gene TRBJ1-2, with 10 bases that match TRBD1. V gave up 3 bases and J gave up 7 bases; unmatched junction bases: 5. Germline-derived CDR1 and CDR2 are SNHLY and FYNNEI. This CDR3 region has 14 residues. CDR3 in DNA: TGTGCCAGCAGTGAGACAGGGGGCTTTACTGGCTACACCTTC. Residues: CASSETGGFTGYTF.

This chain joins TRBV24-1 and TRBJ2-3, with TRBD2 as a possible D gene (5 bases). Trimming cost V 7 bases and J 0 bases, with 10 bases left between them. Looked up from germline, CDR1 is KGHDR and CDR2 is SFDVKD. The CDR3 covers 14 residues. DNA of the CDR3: TGTGCCACCAGCCGGGGAACGAGCACAGATACGCAGTATTTT. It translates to CATSRGTSTDTQYF.

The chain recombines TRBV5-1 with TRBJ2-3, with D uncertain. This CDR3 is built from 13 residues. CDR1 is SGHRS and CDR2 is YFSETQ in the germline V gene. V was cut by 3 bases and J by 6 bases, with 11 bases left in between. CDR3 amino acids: CASSYIPGDTQYF. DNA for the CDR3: TGCGCCAGCAGCTACATTCCTGGTGATACGCAGTATTTT.

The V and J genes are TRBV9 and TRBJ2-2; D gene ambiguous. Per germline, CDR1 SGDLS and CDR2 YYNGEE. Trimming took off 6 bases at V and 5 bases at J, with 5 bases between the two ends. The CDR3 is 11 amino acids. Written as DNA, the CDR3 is TGTGCCAGCACCCGTACCGGGGAGCTGTTTTTT. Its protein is CASTRTGELFF.

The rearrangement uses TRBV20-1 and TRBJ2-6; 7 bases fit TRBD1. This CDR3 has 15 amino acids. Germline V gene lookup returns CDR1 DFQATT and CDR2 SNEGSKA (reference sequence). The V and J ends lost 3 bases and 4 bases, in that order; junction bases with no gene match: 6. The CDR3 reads CSASDRDGGANVLTF. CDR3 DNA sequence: TGCAGTGCTAGTGACAGGGATGGAGGGGCCAACGTCCTGACTTTC.